The clone carrying this TCR beta chain was detected many times. Its antigen is still unknown. The data were taken from a study of T cells after yellow fever vaccination. TCRdb fed the 5' RACE reads into MiXCR, producing one record per CDR3 protein. The sample carries hundreds of thousands of distinct CDR3 sequences, around 12% recorded once. Regarding the study as a whole: Booster samples showed a return of most primary-vaccination clones (roughly 96% CD4, approximately 85% CD8).

The CDR3 runs to 13 residues. Trimming took off 1 base at V and 5 bases at J, with 10 bases between the two ends. Germline V gives CDR1 DFQATT, CDR2 SNEGSKA (reference sequence). The V gene is TRBV20-1, the J gene TRBJ2-3, with D possibly matching TRBD2 (5 bases). The TCR comes from a man aged 30 to 39 who received the YFV17D yellow fever vaccine. Sequencing was performed on PBMCs, taken on the day of the yellow fever booster vaccination. The CDR3 loop is CSARALGEDTQYF. The CDR3 DNA follows: TGCAGTGCTAGAGCCCTCGGGGAAGATACGCAGTATTTT.